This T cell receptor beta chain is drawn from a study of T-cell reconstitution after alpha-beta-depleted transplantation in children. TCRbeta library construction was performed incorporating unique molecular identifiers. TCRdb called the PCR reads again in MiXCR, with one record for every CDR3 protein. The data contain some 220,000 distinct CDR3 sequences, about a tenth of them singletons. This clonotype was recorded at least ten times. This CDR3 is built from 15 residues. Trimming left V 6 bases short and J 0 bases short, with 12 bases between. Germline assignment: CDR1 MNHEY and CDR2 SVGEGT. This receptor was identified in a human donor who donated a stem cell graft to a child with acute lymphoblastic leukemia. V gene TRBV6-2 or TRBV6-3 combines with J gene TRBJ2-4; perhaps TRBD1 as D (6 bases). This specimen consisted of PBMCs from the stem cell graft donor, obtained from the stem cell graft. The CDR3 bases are TGTGCCAGCAGGGCGACAGGCCAAGCCAAAAACATTCAGTACTTC. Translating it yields CASRATGQAKNIQYF.